Presented here are 27 T cell receptor beta chains from one specimen sequenced in a study of blood T cell repertoires in COVID-19. Some clones are missing from TCRdb's copy, which holds only in-frame ones; the method was immunoSEQ multiplex PCR. This sample yields 200,000 or so clones, of which 87% are seen a single time; 9.5% to 14% belongs to the top ten. What was sequenced was PBMCs or T cells enriched from blood (not recorded which). These receptors originate from a man younger than 45 who had recovered from COVID-19.

J is TRBJ1-1 and V is TRBV7-2; 8 bases match TRBD1. The CDR3 loop spans 15 amino acids. CDR1 is SGHTA, CDR2 FQGNSA, per germline. Trimming at V came to 1 base and at J to 5 bases, leaving 6 bases not matched to a gene. Written as DNA, the CDR3 is TGTGCCAGCAGCTTAGGGGGACAGGCGGGGACTGAAGCTTTCTTT. Protein product: CASSLGGQAGTEAFF.

In this sample, this clone turned up once. This chain links TRBV2 with TRBJ1-5, with TRBD1 matching over 8 bases. CDR3 length equals 14 residues. V dropped 4 bases and J dropped 3; count of bases not matched to a gene: 2. Germline CDR1 SNHLY, CDR2 FYNNEI. CDR3 amino acids: CASSGTGFNQPQHF. CDR3 coding DNA: TGTGCCAGCAGTGGGACAGGGTTCAATCAGCCCCAGCATTTT.

V is TRBV9 and J is TRBJ2-7; D is ambiguous. The V end lost 1 base, the J end lost 1 base, and 9 bases lay between the germline ends. The germline V gene has CDR1 SGDLS and CDR2 YYNGEE. This CDR3 spans 14 amino acids. CDR3: CASSVYSASYEQYF. In DNA, the CDR3 is TGTGCCAGCAGCGTATACTCTGCATCCTACGAGCAGTACTTC.

This sequence joins TRBV5-1 and TRBJ1-6; 11 bases are a match to TRBD1. The CDR3 contains 15 residues. The germline V gene has CDR1 SGHRS and CDR2 YFSETQ. With 2 bases clipped from V and 7 bases from J, the junction kept 2 bases outside the gene matches. CDR3 sequence: CASSFGQGANSPLHF. CDR3 coding DNA: TGCGCCAGCAGCTTCGGACAGGGGGCCAATTCACCCCTCCACTTT.

The chain carries TRBV2 and TRBJ1-2; D is undetermined. V lost 2 bases, J lost 2 bases, and 12 bases lay in between. Looked up from germline, CDR1 is SNHLY and CDR2 is FYNNEI. This CDR3 comprises 15 residues. The CDR3 loop is CASSETGFGNYGYTF. The CDR3 DNA sequence: TGTGCCAGCAGTGAAACGGGATTTGGGAACTATGGCTACACCTTC.

A single count supports this clone. This chain uses TRBV24-1 with TRBJ1-1, with 9 nucleotides matching TRBD1. V shed 3 bases and J 5 bases; nucleotides not matched to a gene: 6. CDR1 is KGHDR and CDR2 is SFDVKD in the germline V gene. This CDR3 spans 15 amino acids. This CDR3 is CATSDTTGGETEAFF. For the CDR3, the DNA is TGTGCCACCAGTGATACGACAGGGGGGGAGACTGAAGCTTTCTTT.

V gene TRBV6-2 or TRBV6-3 combines with J gene TRBJ1-2; 9 bases are a match to TRBD1. Germline-derived CDR1 and CDR2 are MNHEY and SVGEGT. CDR3 length equals 15 residues. V dropped 4 bases and J dropped 5; count of bases not matched to a gene: 8. The DNA of the CDR3 is TGTGCCAGCAGTTCCGCGACAGGGGGTGGATATGGCTACACCTTC. The encoded protein is CASSSATGGGYGYTF.

V and J are TRBV7-2 and TRBJ1-2; D unclear. CDR1 SGHTA and CDR2 FQGNSA come from the germline V gene. V lost 0 bases and J lost 8, with 10 bases in between. The CDR3 extends over 13 amino acids. This CDR3 is CASSLAGSEGYTF. In nucleotides, the CDR3 is TGTGCCAGCAGCTTAGCCGGGTCTGAGGGCTACACCTTC. Full variable domain (missing parts from reference TRBV7-2 and TRBJ1-2): GAGVSQSPSNKVTEKGKDVELRCDPISGHTALYWYRQSLGQGLEFLIYFQGNSAPDKSGLPSDRFSAERTGGSVSTLTIQRTQQEDSAVYLCASSLAGSEGYTFGSGTRLTVV.

With regard to this clone: The sample contains more than one DNA sequence encoding this CDR3. The chain couples TRBV18 to TRBJ2-7; TRBD1 agrees at 9 bases. This CDR3 has 14 residues. The V gene's germline CDR1 is KGHSH and CDR2 LQKENI. J gave up 1 base and V 3 bases, and 1 base lay outside the gene matches. The CDR3 DNA sequence: TGTGCCAGCTCACCGGGACAGGGATCCTACGAGCAGTACTTC. It codes for CASSPGQGSYEQYF.

The chain employs TRBV7-2 and TRBJ2-7, with 7 bases matching TRBD1. Per the germline V gene, CDR1 is SGHTA and CDR2 is FQGNSA. With V trimmed by 4 bases and J by 1 base, 4 bases remained unmatched. The CDR3 runs 14 residues. As DNA, the CDR3 is TGTGCCAGCAGCTGGGACAGTATGTCCTACGAGCAGTACTTC. It encodes CASSWDSMSYEQYF.

This clone is a singleton in its sample. This rearrangement joins TRBV3-1 (or the pseudogene TRBV3-2) to TRBJ1-1, with D possibly TRBD1 on 5 matching bases. The germline V gene has CDR1 LGHDT and CDR2 YNNKEL (reference sequence). The CDR3 spans 14 residues. V lost 1 base to trimming and J lost 5 bases, with 11 bases between them. CDR3 bases: TGTGCCAGCAGCCAAGCAGGGATGCGGACTGAAGCTTTCTTT. Protein product: CASSQAGMRTEAFF.

This clone was observed a single time. The rearrangement uses TRBV7-9 and TRBJ1-1; D ambiguous. The V end was cut by 2 bases, the J end by 7 bases, with 14 bases between. The length of the CDR3 is 14 residues. The germline V gene encodes CDR1 SEHNR and CDR2 FQNEAQ (reference sequence). The CDR3 here is CASSLRPPTDEAFF. The CDR3 DNA follows: TGTGCCAGCAGCTTAAGGCCCCCGACTGATGAAGCTTTCTTT.

This sequence joins TRBV28 and TRBJ2-2; D not certain. V lost 9 bases and J 1 base, leaving 15 bases between the germline ends. Germline V CDR1 and CDR2: MDHEN, SYDVKM. CDR3 length equals 15 residues. CDR3 coding DNA: TGTGCCAGTGGCGGAGCCGGAAAGAACACCGGGGAGCTGTTTTTT. Its protein product is CASGGAGKNTGELFF.

The chain recombines TRBV12-3 or TRBV12-4 with TRBJ1-5; D unclear. The length of the CDR3 is 12 residues. Trimming took 6 bases from V and 5 from J, leaving 8 bases between them. In nucleotides, the CDR3 is TGTGCCAGCAGACCGGGAGATCAGCCCCAGCATTTT. Translation: CASRPGDQPQHF.

The chain carries TRBV30 and TRBJ2-7; possible D gene TRBD2, 5 bases. Germline V CDR1 and CDR2: GTSNPN, SVGIG (reference sequence). V was shortened by 5 bases and J by 2 bases, with 13 bases between the two germline ends. The CDR3 runs to 13 residues. The CDR3 coding sequence is TGTGCCTGGGGCCGGGGATCAACCTACGAGCAGTACTTC. As protein: CAWGRGSTYEQYF.

This rearrangement joins TRBV5-1 to TRBJ1-4; TRBD1 matches at 10 bases. Germline assignment: CDR1 SGHRS and CDR2 YFSETQ. V was clipped by 1 base and J by 5 bases; unmatched bases: 5. The length of the CDR3 is 16 residues. CDR3 loop: CASSLKTGGLNEKLFF. The CDR3 DNA is TGCGCCAGCAGCTTGAAGACAGGGGGCTTAAATGAAAAACTGTTTTTT.

The J gene is TRBJ1-5, the V gene TRBV7-2; 9 nucleotides agree with TRBD1. With 1 base clipped from V and 7 bases from J, the junction kept 8 bases outside the gene matches. CDR3 size: 16 residues. The germline V gene has CDR1 SGHTA and CDR2 FQGNSA. The chain's CDR3 is CASSLGYRGLGQPQHF. Here the CDR3 DNA reads TGTGCCAGCAGCTTAGGATACAGGGGGCTAGGGCAGCCCCAGCATTTT.

As regards this clone: The same CDR3 arises from other DNA sequences in this sample as well. The V gene is TRBV4-3, the J gene TRBJ2-7; possible D gene TRBD1, 6 bases. The V end lost 0 bases, the J end lost 3 bases, and 6 bases lay between the germline ends. CDR1 and CDR2 from the germline V gene are LGHNA and YSLEER. The CDR3 is 13 amino acids. CDR3 protein: CASSQDRGYEQYF. CDR3 in DNA: TGCGCCAGCAGCCAAGACAGGGGCTACGAGCAGTACTTC.

The chain uses TRBV6-6 and TRBJ2-7, with D possibly TRBD1 on 6 matching bases. This CDR3 contains 12 residues. Germline V lookup: CDR1 MNHNY, CDR2 SVGAGI (reference sequence). Between the trimmed V and J ends, which lost 9 bases and 2 bases, there was a span of 11 bases. CDR3 DNA: TGTGCCAGTGAGACAGGCCCCTACGAGCAGTACTTC. As protein: CASETGPYEQYF.

This chain joins TRBV15 and TRBJ2-5; 7 bases agree with TRBD1. J lost 3 bases, V lost 5 bases, and 6 bases had no gene match. This CDR3 spans 14 amino acids. CDR1 is LNHNV and CDR2 is YYDKDF in the germline V gene (reference sequence). This chain's CDR3 is CATSPRDRKETQYF. CDR3 DNA: TGTGCCACCAGCCCCCGGGACAGAAAAGAGACCCAGTACTTC.

This clone was detected only once. Written as DNA, the CDR3 is TGCAGCGTTGGAAGGGGTTACTATGGCTACACCTTC. This codes for CSVGRGYYGYTF. The chain is built from TRBV29-1 and TRBJ1-2; weak D call: TRBD1 (5 bases). CDR3 length: 12 residues. V was pared by 4 bases and J by 3 bases, with 9 bases between. Looked up from germline, CDR1 is SQVTM and CDR2 is ANQGSEA.

The J gene is TRBJ1-5, the V gene TRBV7-3; D possibly corresponds to TRBD1 (5 bases). This CDR3 has 14 residues. Trimming took off 5 bases at V and 9 bases at J, with 17 bases between the two ends. The V gene's germline CDR1 is SGHTA and CDR2 FQGTGA. The CDR3 protein is CASSLTGAEGPQHF. The CDR3 region has the DNA TGTGCCAGCAGCCTCACAGGCGCCGAAGGGCCCCAGCATTTT.

The chain joins TRBV4-1 to TRBJ1-5; D remains ambiguous. The CDR3 runs 15 residues. Germline assignment: CDR1 MGHRA and CDR2 YSYEKL. V was cut by 1 base and J by 0 bases, with 7 bases left in between. This CDR3 reads CASSQGGSSNQPQHF. In DNA, the CDR3 is TGCGCCAGCAGCCAAGGTGGGAGTAGCAATCAGCCCCAGCATTTT.

This chain connects TRBV9 to TRBJ2-7, with a tentative D call TRBD1 (5 bases). The ends were cut back, 0 bases at V and 2 bases at J, with 9 bases in the middle. The CDR3 contains 14 residues. CDR1 and CDR2 (germline): SGDLS, YYNGEE. CDR3 sequence: CASSVDDRTYEQYF. CDR3 DNA: TGTGCCAGCAGCGTAGATGACAGAACCTACGAGCAGTACTTC. Looking up the rest from reference TRBV9 and TRBJ2-7 gives the full variable domain: DSGVTQTPKHLITATGQRVTLRCSPRSGDLSVYWYQQSLDQGLQFLIQYYNGEERAKGNILERFSAQQFPDLHSELNLSSLELGDSALYFCASSVDDRTYEQYFGPGTRLTVT.

The chain combines TRBV7-9 with TRBJ2-3; D uncertain. This CDR3 region has 13 residues. V was shortened by 2 bases and J by 2 bases, with 5 bases between the two germline ends. Germline V gives CDR1 SEHNR, CDR2 FQNEAQ (reference sequence). This CDR3 is CASSLYVTDTQYF. CDR3 in DNA: TGTGCCAGCAGCTTATATGTCACAGATACGCAGTATTTT.

This chain uses TRBV18 with TRBJ1-6; D might be TRBD1 (6 bases). From germline, CDR1 is KGHSH and CDR2 LQKENI. V lost 3 bases and J 3 bases, leaving 9 bases between the germline ends. The CDR3 spans 15 residues. CDR3 in amino acids: CASSPGQFYNSPLHF. For the CDR3, the DNA is TGTGCCAGCTCACCTGGACAGTTCTATAATTCACCCCTCCACTTT.

The table lists this clone with a count of one. The chain recombines TRBV4-2 with TRBJ2-5; 8 bases agree with TRBD2. Germline V gene lookup returns CDR1 LGHNA and CDR2 YNFKEQ. With 0 bases clipped from V and 3 bases from J, the junction kept 3 bases outside the gene matches. The CDR3 is 15 amino acids. CDR3 in amino acids: CASSQEGGGKETQYF. Written as DNA, the CDR3 is TGTGCCAGCAGCCAAGAGGGCGGGGGGAAAGAGACCCAGTACTTC.